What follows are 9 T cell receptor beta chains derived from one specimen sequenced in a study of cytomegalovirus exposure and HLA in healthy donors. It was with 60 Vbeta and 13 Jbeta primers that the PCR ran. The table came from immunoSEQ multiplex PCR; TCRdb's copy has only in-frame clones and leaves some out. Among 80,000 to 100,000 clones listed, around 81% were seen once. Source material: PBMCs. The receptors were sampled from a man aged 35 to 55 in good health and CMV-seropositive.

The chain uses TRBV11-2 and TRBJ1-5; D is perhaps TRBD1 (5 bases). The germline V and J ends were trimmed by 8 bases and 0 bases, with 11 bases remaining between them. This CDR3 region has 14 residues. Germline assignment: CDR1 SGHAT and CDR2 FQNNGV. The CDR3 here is CASGTGYSNQPQHF. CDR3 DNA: TGTGCCAGCGGAACAGGTTATAGCAATCAGCCCCAGCATTTT.

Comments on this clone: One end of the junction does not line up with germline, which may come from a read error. CDR3 in amino acids: CATSIQGPGANGLTF. The CDR3 bases are TGTGCCACCAGCATACAGGGCCCCGGGGCCAACGGCCTGACTTTC. This chain joins TRBV15 and TRBJ2-6; D perhaps matches TRBD1 (6 bases). Germline V gene sequence: CDR1 LNHNV, CDR2 YYDKDF (reference sequence). The CDR3 is made up of 15 amino acids.

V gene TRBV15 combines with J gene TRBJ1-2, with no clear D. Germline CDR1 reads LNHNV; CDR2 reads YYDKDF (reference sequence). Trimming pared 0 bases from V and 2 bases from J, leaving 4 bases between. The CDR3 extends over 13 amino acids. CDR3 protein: CATSRDQNYGYTF. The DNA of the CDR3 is TGTGCCACCAGCAGAGATCAAAACTATGGCTACACCTTC.

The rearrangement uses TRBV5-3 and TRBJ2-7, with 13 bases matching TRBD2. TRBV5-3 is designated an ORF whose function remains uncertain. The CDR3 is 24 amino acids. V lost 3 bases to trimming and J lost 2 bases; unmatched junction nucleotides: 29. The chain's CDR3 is CARSSVPDRRIGTSGDNPTYEQYF. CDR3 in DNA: TGTGCCAGAAGCTCGGTCCCCGACAGGCGAATTGGGACTAGCGGGGACAACCCTACCTACGAGCAGTACTTC.

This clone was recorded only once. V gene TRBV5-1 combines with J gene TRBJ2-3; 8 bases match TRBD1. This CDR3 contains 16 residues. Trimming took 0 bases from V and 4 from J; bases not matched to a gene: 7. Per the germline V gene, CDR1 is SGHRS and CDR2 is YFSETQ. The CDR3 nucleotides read TGCGCCAGCAGCTTGGGTCATGTGACAGGGGCAGATACGCAGTATTTT. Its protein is CASSLGHVTGADTQYF.

In DNA, the CDR3 is TGTGCCAGCAGGACTATAGCGGGGGGAAACACCGGGGAGCTGTTTTTT. Its protein product is CASRTIAGGNTGELFF. The gene calls are TRBV2 and TRBJ2-2, with TRBD2 identical over 10 bases. The CDR3 loop spans 16 amino acids. The J segment lost 2 bases and the V segment lost 6 bases, leaving 6 bases of the junction unmatched. Germline V lookup: CDR1 SNHLY, CDR2 FYNNEI.

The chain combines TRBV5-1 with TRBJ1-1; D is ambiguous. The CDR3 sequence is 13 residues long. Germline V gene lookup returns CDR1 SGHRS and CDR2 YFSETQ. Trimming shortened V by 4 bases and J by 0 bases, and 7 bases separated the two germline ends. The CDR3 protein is CASSDNLNTEAFF. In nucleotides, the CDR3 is TGCGCCAGCAGCGATAACTTGAACACTGAAGCTTTCTTT.

In nucleotides, the CDR3 is TGTGCCAGCAGTGACGACAGGTCTCTGGGGAATGAGCAGTTCTTC. Translating gives CASSDDRSLGNEQFF. This rearrangement joins TRBV2 to TRBJ2-1; D might be TRBD1 (6 bases). The V end lost 3 bases, the J end lost 7 bases, and 16 bases lay between the germline ends. CDR1 and CDR2 (germline): SNHLY, FYNNEI. The CDR3 extends over 15 amino acids.

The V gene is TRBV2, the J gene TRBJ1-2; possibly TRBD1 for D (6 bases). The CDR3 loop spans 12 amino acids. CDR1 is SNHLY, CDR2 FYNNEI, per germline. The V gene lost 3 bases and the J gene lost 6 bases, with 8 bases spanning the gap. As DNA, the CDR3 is TGTGCCAGCAGTGACAGGGGCCATGGCTACACCTTC. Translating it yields CASSDRGHGYTF.